A single T cell receptor beta chain is shown here with its context. The antigen is unknown. The protocol was immunoSEQ multiplex PCR, while the TCRdb copy is restricted to in-frame clones and leaves out a portion. The sample shows a few hundred thousand clones, less than 98% of them seen only once. The germline V gene has CDR1 MDHEN and CDR2 SYDVKM. This CDR3 is 14 amino acids long. V lost 5 bases to trimming and J lost 4 bases; unmatched junction nucleotides: 3. The data stem from a study of shared clonotypes between healthy human individuals. For the study at large: The donors, two women and a few men, were aged 18 to 49. Each donor's CD4 naive and CD4 memory cells filled three plates apiece, CD8 naive two, and CD8 memory one.

Study outcomes and limitations: Clonotype sharing levels among donors were expected to vary with sequencing depth.

The chain uses TRBV28 and TRBJ1-4; 8 bases agree with TRBD1. Input material: naive CD4+ T cells sorted from blood. Subset in this sample: CD45RA+ positively selected. The receptor was derived from a woman aged 30 to 39 in good health. The CDR3 sequence: CASSRQGHNEKLFF. CDR3 coding DNA: TGTGCCAGCAGTCGACAGGGGCATAATGAAAAACTGTTTTTT.